This T cell receptor beta chain derives from a study of T cell responses to AZD1222 COVID-19 vaccine. Study-level results: Of spike-specific TCRs, nearly half reportedly target regions left unmutated in variants. Baseline seropositivity characterized only six AZD1222 recipients. Donor demographics were predominantly white British with a female majority; clonal diversity may be underestimated.

Here immunoSEQ multiplex PCR was the method, and the copy in TCRdb shows in-frame clones only, minus some. Of around 160,000 clones listed, approximately 85% are singletons. The CDR3 spans 16 residues. The V and J ends lost 4 bases and 6 bases respectively, with 19 bases between them. Looked up from germline, CDR1 is LNHDA and CDR2 is SQIVND (reference sequence). For this clone: Antigen unknown.

The J gene is TRBJ2-4, the V gene TRBV19; D may match TRBD1 or TRBD2 (5 bases each). Sequencing used peripheral blood, obtained on day 0 of MenACWY control vaccination. The receptor was isolated from an adult in good health. As DNA, the CDR3 is TGTGCCAGTAGTACCCTCGGGACGCCCGAGGGAAACATTCAGTACTTC. Translating gives CASSTLGTPEGNIQYF. The whole variable domain, remainder taken from reference TRBV19 and TRBJ2-4, is DGGITQSPKYLFRKEGQNVTLSCEQNLNHDAMYWYRQDPGQGLRLIYYSQIVNDFQKGDIAEGYSVSREKKESFPLTVTSAQKNPTAFYLCASSTLGTPEGNIQYFGAGTRLSVL.